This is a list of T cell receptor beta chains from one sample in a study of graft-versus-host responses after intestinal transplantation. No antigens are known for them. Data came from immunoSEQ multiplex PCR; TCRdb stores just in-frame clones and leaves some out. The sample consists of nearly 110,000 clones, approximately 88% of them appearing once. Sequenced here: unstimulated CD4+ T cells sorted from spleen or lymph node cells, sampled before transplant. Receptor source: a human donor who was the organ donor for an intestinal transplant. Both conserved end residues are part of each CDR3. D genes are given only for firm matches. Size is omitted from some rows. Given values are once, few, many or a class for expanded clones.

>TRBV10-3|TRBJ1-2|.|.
CAISVSVGADGYTF
TGTGCCATCAGTGTATCTGTGGGGGCAGATGGCTACACCTTC
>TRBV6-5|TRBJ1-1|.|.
CASSDRSLNTEAFF
TGTGCCAGCAGTGATCGATCCCTGAACACTGAAGCTTTCTTT
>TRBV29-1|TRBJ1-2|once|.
CSVDSDSNYGYTF
TGCAGCGTTGATTCAGACTCTAACTATGGCTACACCTTC
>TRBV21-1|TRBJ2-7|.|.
CASSQMVYYRGLEQYF
TGTGCCAGCAGCCAAATGGTATATTACAGGGGGCTTGAGCAGTACTTC
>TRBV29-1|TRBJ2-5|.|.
CSAGQTKETQYF
TGCAGCGCCGGACAGACAAAAGAGACCCAGTACTTC
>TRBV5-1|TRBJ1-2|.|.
CASSLVSVLGGYTF
TGCGCCAGCAGCTTGGTTTCGGTGCTAGGTGGCTACACCTTC
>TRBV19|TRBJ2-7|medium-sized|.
CASKDETYEQYF
TGTGCCAGTAAGGACGAGACCTACGAGCAGTACTTC
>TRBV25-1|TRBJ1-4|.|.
CASSRVATNEKLFF
TGTGCCAGCAGTAGGGTCGCAACTAATGAAAAACTGTTTTTT
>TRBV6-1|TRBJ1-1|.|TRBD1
CASSEWGAGGTEAFF
TGTGCCAGCAGTGAATGGGGGGCAGGGGGCACTGAAGCTTTCTTT
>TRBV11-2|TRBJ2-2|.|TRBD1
CASSRWGQGASSTGELFF
TGTGCCAGCAGCCGCTGGGGACAGGGGGCGAGTTCCACCGGGGAGCTGTTTTTT
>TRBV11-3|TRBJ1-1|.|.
CASSLLTGQGGAEAFF
TGTGCCAGCAGCTTACTGACGGGCCAAGGGGGGGCTGAAGCTTTCTTT
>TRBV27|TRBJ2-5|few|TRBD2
CASSSRWSLAGYQETQYF
TGTGCCAGCAGTTCTCGATGGTCGCTAGCGGGATACCAAGAGACCCAGTACTTC
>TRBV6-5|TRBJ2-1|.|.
CASSYSIADNEQFF
TGTGCCAGCAGTTACTCCATAGCCGACAATGAGCAGTTCTTC
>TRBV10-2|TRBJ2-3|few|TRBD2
CASSALAGGDTQYF
TGCGCCAGCAGTGCCCTAGCGGGGGGGGATACGCAGTATTTT
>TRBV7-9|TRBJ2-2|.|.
CASSFLSANTGELFF
TGTGCCAGCAGCTTCCTATCTGCAAACACCGGGGAGCTGTTTTTT
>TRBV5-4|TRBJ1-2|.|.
CASKSPTSYGYTF
TGTGCCAGCAAGTCCCCAACAAGCTATGGCTACACCTTC
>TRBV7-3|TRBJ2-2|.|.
CASSQAGTGELFF
TGTGCCAGCAGCCAGGCGGGGACCGGGGAGCTGTTTTTT
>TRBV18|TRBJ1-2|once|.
CASSPGRGYGYTF
TGTGCCAGCTCACCGGGGAGGGGCTATGGCTACACCTTC
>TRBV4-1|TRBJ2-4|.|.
CASSQDRAVGRNIQYF
TGCGCCAGCAGCCAAGATAGGGCTGTTGGGAGAAACATTCAGTACTTC
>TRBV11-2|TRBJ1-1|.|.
CASSSITGRYTEAFF
TGTGCCAGCAGCTCTATTACAGGGAGGTACACTGAAGCTTTCTTT
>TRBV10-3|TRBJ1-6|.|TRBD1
CAISQYPGQGSSPLHF
TGTGCCATCAGTCAATATCCGGGACAGGGGAGTTCACCCCTCCACTTT
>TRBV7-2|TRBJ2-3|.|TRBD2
CASSKGNLPAGGLADTQYF
TGTGCCAGCAGCAAGGGCAACCTCCCAGCGGGGGGTTTGGCAGATACGCAGTATTTT
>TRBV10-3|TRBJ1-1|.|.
CAISEPGGATEAFF
TGTGCCATCAGTGAGCCGGGAGGCGCCACTGAAGCTTTCTTT
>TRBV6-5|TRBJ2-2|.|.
CASSRLDTGELFF
TGTGCCAGCAGTCGCCTTGACACCGGGGAGCTGTTTTTT
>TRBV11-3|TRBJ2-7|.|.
CASSLVEGIEQYF
TGTGCCAGCAGCTTGGTCGAGGGGATCGAGCAGTACTTC
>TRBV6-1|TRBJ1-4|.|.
CASSEIYLVSASNEKLFF
TGTGCCAGCAGTGAAATCTATTTGGTGTCAGCTTCTAATGAAAAACTGTTTTTT
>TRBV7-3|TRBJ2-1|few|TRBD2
CASSLAGSSYNEQFF
TGTGCCAGCAGTCTAGCGGGAAGCTCCTACAATGAGCAGTTCTTC
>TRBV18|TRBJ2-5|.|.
CASSPYQETQYF
TGTGCCAGCTCACCCTATCAAGAGACCCAGTACTTC
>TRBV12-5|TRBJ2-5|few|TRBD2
CASGLQSGGAETQYF
TGTGCTAGTGGTTTACAGTCGGGGGGGGCAGAGACCCAGTACTTC
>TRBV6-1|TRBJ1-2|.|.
CASSRGDNYGYTF
TGTGCCAGCAGCCGCGGGGATAACTATGGCTACACCTTC
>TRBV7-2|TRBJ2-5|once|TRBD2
CASSLVAGAGKETQYF
TGTGCCAGCAGCTTAGTTGCGGGAGCCGGGAAGGAGACCCAGTACTTC
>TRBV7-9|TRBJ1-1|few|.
CASSLGGRNTEAFF
TGTGCCAGCAGCTTAGGAGGCCGGAACACTGAAGCTTTCTTT
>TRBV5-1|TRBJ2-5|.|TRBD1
CASRTGPQRETQYF
TGCGCCAGCAGGACAGGGCCACAGAGAGAGACCCAGTACTTC
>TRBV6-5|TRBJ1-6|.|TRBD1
CASSSQTGGSSPLHF
TGTGCCAGCAGTTCCCAGACAGGGGGCAGTTCACCCCTCCACTTT
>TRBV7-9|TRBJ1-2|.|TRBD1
CASSEQGNYGYTF
TGTGCCAGCAGCGAACAGGGGAACTATGGCTACACCTTC
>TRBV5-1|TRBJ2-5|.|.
CASSVGTGRIQETQYF
TGCGCCAGCAGCGTAGGAACTGGCAGAATCCAAGAGACCCAGTACTTC
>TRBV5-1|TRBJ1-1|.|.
CASSVRAALNTEAFF
TGCGCCAGCAGCGTGAGGGCAGCCCTGAACACTGAAGCTTTCTTT
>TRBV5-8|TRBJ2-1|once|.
CASSLEGICFF
TGTGCCAGCAGCTTGGAAGGGATATGCTTCTTC
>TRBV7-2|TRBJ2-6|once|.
CASSLARAGANVLTF
TGTGCCAGCAGCTTAGCCAGGGCTGGGGCCAACGTCCTGACTTTC
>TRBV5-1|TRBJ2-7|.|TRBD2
CASSRGDEQYF
TGCGCCAGCAGCCGGGGGGACGAGCAGTACTTC
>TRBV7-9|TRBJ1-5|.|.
CASSLGGVSNQPQHF
TGTGCCAGCAGCTTGGGCGGGGTTAGCAATCAGCCCCAGCATTTT
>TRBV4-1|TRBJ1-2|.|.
CASSQDRGVGYTF
TGCGCCAGCAGCCAAGATCGCGGGGTTGGCTACACCTTC
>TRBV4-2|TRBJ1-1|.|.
CASSQDGGGRTEAFF
TGTGCCAGCAGCCAAGATGGGGGGGGGCGAACTGAAGCTTTCTTT
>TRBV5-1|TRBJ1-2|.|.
CASSSLDGTYGYTF
TGCGCCAGCAGCTCTCTAGACGGAACCTATGGCTACACCTTC
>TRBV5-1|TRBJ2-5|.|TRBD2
CASSSRTSGGRETQYF
TGCGCCAGCAGCTCGCGGACTAGCGGGGGGCGAGAGACCCAGTACTTC
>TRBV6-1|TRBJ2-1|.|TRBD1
CASRRGPPYNEQFF
TGTGCCAGCAGGAGGGGGCCCCCCTACAATGAGCAGTTCTTC
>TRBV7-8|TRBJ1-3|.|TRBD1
CASSTRQGSIYF
TGTGCCAGCAGCACCAGACAGGGGTCCATATATTTT
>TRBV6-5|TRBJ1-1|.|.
CASRALRLTEAFF
TGTGCCAGCAGAGCCCTAAGGTTAACTGAAGCTTTCTTT
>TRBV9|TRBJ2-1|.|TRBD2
CASSVDGTRYNEQFF
TGTGCCAGCAGCGTAGACGGGACTAGGTACAATGAGCAGTTCTTC
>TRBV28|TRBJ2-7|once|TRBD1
CASSLGQGAYEQYF
TGTGCCAGCAGTTTGGGACAGGGGGCCTACGAGCAGTACTTC
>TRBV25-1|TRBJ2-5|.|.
CASSEFKETQYF
TGTGCCAGCAGTGAATTTAAAGAGACCCAGTACTTC
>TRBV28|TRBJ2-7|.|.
CASLQRSSYEQYF
TGTGCCAGCCTCCAGCGGAGCTCCTACGAGCAGTACTTC
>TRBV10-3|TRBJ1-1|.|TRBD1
CAIMDRVNTEAFF
TGTGCCATAATGGACAGGGTGAACACTGAAGCTTTCTTT
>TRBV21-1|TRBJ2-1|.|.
CASSLGLAGSYNEQFF
TGTGCCAGCAGCTTGGGGCTAGCGGGATCCTACAATGAGCAGTTCTTC
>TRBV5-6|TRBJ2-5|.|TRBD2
CASSLVSSGGGRTQYF
TGTGCCAGCAGCTTGGTCAGCAGCGGGGGAGGGAGGACCCAGTACTTC